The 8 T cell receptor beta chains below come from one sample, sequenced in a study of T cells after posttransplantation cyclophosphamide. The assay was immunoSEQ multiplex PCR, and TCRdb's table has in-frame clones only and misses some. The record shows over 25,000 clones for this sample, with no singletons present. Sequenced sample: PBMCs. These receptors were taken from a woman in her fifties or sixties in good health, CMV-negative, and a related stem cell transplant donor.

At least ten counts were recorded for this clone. CDR3: CASKGRSYNEQFF. The CDR3 DNA follows: TGTGCCAGCAAGGGCCGCTCCTACAATGAGCAGTTCTTC. This chain links TRBV6-4 with TRBJ2-1; D not certain. The CDR3 consists of 13 residues. CDR1 and CDR2 from the germline V gene are MRHNA and SNTAGT. The V gene lost 7 bases and the J gene lost 0 bases, with 7 bases spanning the gap.

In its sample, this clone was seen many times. DNA of the CDR3: TGTGCCAGTAGCGCGGAGAATATCAACACCGGGGAGCTGTTTTTT. Amino acid sequence: CASSAENINTGELFF. The gene calls are TRBV19 and TRBJ2-2; no definite D call. Germline CDR1 is LNHDA and CDR2 is SQIVND (reference sequence). There are 15 residues in the CDR3. V lost 6 bases and J lost 2, with 13 bases in between.

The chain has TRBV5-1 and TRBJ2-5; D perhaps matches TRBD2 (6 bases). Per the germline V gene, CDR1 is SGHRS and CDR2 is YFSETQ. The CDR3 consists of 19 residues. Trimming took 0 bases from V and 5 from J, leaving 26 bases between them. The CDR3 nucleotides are TGCGCCAGCAGCTTGGGAAGCGGTGGCTATGAGGGACTTCAGGAGACCCAGTACTTC. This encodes CASSLGSGGYEGLQETQYF. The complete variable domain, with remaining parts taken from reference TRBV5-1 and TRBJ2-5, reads KAGVTQTPRYLIKTRGQQVTLSCSPISGHRSVSWYQQTPGQGLQFLFEYFSETQRNKGNFPGRFSGRQFSNSRSEMNVSTLELGDSALYLCASSLGSGGYEGLQETQYFGPGTRLLVL.

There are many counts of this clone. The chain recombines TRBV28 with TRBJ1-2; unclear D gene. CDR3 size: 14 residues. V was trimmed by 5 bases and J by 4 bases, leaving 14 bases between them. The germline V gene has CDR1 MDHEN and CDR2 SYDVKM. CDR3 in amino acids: CASSLPPRGYGYTF. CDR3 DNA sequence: TGTGCCAGCAGTCTCCCACCCCGGGGCTATGGCTACACCTTC.

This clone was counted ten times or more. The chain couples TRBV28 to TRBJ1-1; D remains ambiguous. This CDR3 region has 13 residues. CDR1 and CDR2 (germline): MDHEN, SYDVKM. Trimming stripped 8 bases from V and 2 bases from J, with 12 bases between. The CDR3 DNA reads TGTGCCAGCGGCACAGTTTTAAACACTGAAGCTTTCTTT. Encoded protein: CASGTVLNTEAFF.

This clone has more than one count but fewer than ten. The CDR3 reads CSVEVLGLAGAYNEQFF. The CDR3 DNA reads as TGCAGCGTTGAAGTCCTCGGACTAGCGGGGGCCTACAATGAGCAGTTCTTC. This chain connects TRBV29-1 to TRBJ2-1; 13 bases align to TRBD2. Germline trimming cut 1 base from V and 2 bases from J; bases unmatched to any gene: 5. CDR1 SQVTM and CDR2 ANQGSEA come from the germline V gene. The CDR3 runs to 17 residues.

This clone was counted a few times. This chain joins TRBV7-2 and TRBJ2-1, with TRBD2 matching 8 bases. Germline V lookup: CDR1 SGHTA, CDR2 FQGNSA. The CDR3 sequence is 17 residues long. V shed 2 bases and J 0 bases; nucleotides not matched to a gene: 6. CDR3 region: CASSLSYTSGSYNEQFF. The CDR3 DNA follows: TGTGCCAGCAGCTTATCATACACTAGCGGCTCCTACAATGAGCAGTTCTTC.

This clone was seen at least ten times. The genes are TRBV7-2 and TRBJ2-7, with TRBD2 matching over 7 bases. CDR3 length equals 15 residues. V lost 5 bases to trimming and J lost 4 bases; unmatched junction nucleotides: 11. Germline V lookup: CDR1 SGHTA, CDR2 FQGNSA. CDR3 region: CASSAFGAGVYEQYF. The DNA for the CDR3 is TGTGCCAGCAGCGCCTTTGGTGCGGGGGTATACGAGCAGTACTTC.